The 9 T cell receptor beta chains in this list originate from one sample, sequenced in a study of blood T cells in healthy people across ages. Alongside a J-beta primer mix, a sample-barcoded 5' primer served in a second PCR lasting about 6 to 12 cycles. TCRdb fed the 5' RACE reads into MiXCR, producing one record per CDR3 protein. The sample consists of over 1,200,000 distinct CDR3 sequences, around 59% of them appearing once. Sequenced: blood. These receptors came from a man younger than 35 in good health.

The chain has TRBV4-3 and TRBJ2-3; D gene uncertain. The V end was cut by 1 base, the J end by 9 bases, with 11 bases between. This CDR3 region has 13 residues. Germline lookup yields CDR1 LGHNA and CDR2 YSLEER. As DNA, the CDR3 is TGCGCCAGCAGCCAAGGGGTAGTATCCACGCAGTATTTT. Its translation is CASSQGVVSTQYF.

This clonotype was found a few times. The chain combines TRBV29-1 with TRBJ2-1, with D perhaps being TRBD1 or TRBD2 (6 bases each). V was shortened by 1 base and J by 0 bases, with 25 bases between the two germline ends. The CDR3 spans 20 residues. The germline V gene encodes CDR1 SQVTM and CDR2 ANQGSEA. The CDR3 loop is CSVEGWSPERRGSSYNEQFF. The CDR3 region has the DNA TGCAGCGTTGAAGGGTGGAGTCCCGAAAGGAGGGGGAGCTCCTACAATGAGCAGTTCTTC.

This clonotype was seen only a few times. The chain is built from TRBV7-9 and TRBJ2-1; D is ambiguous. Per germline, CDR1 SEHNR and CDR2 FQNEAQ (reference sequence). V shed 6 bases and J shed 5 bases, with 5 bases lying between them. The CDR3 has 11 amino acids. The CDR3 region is CASRYHNEQFF. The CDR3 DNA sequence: TGTGCCAGCAGATATCACAATGAGCAGTTCTTC.

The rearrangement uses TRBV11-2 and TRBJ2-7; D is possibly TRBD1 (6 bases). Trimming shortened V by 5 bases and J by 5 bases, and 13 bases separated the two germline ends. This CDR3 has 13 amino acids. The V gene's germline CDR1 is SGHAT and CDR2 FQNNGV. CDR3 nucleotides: TGTGCCAGCAGCCCGGGACACGTCCACGAGCAGTACTTC. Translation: CASSPGHVHEQYF.

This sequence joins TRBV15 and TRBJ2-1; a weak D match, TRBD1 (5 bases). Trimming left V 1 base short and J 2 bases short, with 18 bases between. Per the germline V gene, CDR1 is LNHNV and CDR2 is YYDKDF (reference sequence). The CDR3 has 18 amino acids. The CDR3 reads CATSRAPSPGSAYNEQFF. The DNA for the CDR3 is TGTGCCACCAGCAGAGCCCCCTCCCCAGGGTCCGCCTACAATGAGCAGTTCTTC.

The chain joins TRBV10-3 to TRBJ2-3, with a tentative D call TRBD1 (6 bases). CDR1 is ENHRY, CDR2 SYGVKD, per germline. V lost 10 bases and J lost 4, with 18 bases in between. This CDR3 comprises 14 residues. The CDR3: CANAPTGNSDTQYF. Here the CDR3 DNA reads TGTGCCAACGCCCCGACAGGAAACTCAGATACGCAGTATTTT.

CDR3 residues: CASSDPHLRTYEQYF. For the CDR3, the DNA is TGTGCCAGCAGTGACCCTCACCTGCGCACCTACGAGCAGTACTTC. The rearrangement uses TRBV2 and TRBJ2-7, with D hard to call. Between the trimmed V and J ends, which lost 3 bases and 2 bases, there was a span of 14 bases. This CDR3 spans 15 amino acids. Germline V gene data show CDR1 as SNHLY and CDR2 as FYNNEI.

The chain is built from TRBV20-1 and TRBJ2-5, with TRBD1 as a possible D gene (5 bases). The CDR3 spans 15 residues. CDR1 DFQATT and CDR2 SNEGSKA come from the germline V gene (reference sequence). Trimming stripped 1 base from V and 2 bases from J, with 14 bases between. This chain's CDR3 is CSARGAKPGQETQYF. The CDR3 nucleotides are TGCAGTGCTAGAGGCGCAAAGCCAGGGCAAGAGACCCAGTACTTC.

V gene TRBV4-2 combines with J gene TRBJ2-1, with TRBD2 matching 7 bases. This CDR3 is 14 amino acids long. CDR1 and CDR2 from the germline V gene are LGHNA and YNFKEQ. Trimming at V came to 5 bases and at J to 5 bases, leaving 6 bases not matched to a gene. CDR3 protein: CASSARDYDNEQFF. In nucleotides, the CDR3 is TGTGCCAGCAGCGCCCGGGACTATGACAATGAGCAGTTCTTC.